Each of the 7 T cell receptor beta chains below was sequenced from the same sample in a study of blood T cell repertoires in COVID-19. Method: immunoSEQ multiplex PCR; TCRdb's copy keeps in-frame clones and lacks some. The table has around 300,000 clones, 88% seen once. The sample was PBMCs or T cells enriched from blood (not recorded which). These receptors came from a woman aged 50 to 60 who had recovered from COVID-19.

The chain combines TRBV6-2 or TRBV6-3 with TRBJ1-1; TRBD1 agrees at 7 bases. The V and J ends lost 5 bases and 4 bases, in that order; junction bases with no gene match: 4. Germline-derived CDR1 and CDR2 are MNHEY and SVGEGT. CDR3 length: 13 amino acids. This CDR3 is CASSQQGPTEAFF. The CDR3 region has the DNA TGTGCCAGCAGTCAACAGGGGCCCACTGAAGCTTTCTTT.

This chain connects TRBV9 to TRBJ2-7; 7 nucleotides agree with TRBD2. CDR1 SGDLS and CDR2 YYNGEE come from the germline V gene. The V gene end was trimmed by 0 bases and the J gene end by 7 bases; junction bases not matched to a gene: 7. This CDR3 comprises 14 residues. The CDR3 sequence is CASSVVAGVEEQYF. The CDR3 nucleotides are TGTGCCAGCAGCGTAGTGGCGGGAGTAGAGGAGCAGTACTTC.

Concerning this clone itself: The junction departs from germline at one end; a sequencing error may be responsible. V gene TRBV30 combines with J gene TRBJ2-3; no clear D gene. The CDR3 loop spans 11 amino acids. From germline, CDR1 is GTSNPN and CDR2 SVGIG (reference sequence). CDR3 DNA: TGTACCTGTACTAGCACAGATACGCAGTATTTT. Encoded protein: CTCTSTDTQYF.

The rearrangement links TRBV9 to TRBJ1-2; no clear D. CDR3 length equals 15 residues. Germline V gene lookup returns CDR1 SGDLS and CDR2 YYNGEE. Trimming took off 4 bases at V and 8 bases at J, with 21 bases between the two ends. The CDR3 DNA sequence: TGTGCCAGCAGCCCCGAGCGGGGAGCGGGTCGCGGCTACACCTTC. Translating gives CASSPERGAGRGYTF.

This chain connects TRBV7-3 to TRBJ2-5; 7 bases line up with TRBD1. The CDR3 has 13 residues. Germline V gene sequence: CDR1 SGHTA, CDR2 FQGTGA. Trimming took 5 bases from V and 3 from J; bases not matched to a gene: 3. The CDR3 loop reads CASSHGTEETQYF. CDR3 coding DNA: TGTGCCAGCAGCCACGGGACAGAAGAGACCCAGTACTTC.

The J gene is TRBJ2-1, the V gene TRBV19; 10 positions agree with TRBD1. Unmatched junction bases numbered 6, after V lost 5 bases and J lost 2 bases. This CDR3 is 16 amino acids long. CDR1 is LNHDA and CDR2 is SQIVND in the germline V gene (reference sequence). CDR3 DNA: TGTGCCAGTAGTGACGGACAGGGGGTAACCTACAATGAGCAGTTCTTC. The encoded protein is CASSDGQGVTYNEQFF. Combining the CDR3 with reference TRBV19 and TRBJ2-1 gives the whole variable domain DGGITQSPKYLFRKEGQNVTLSCEQNLNHDAMYWYRQDPGQGLRLIYYSQIVNDFQKGDIAEGYSVSREKKESFPLTVTSAQKNPTAFYLCASSDGQGVTYNEQFFGPGTRLTVL.

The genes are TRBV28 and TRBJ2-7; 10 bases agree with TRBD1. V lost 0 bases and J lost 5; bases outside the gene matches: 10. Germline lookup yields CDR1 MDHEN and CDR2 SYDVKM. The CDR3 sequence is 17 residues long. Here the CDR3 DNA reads TGTGCCAGCAGTTTATGGGCAGGACAGGGGGAGGCCGACGAGCAGTACTTC. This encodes CASSLWAGQGEADEQYF.